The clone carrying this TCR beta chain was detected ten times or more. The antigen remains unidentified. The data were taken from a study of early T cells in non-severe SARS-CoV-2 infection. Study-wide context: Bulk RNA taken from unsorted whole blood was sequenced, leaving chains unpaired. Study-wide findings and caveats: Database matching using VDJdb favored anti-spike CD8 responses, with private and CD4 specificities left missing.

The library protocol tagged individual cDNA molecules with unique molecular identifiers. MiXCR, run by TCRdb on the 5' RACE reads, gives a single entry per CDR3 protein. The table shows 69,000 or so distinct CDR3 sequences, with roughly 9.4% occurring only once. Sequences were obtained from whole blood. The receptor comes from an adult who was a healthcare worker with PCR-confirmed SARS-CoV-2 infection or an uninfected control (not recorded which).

CDR3 nucleotides: TGCAGTGCTAGAGGACAGGGTGGAACCGGGGAGCTGTTTTTT. As protein: CSARGQGGTGELFF. V gene TRBV20-1 combines with J gene TRBJ2-2; 7 bases match TRBD1. Germline CDR1 DFQATT, CDR2 SNEGSKA (reference sequence). CDR3 length: 14 residues. Germline trimming cut 1 base from V and 5 bases from J; bases unmatched to any gene: 4.